This is a list of T cell receptor beta chains from one sample in a study of shared clonotypes between healthy human individuals. Some clones are missing from TCRdb's copy, which holds only in-frame ones; the method was immunoSEQ multiplex PCR. Of 2 million or so clones listed, about 95% were seen once; the top ten hold about 0.13%. The sequenced sample consisted of naive CD4+ T cells sorted from blood. The receptors derive from a man aged 18 to 30 in good health. Both conserved end residues are part of each CDR3. A D gene is named only where the DNA matches it firmly. Only part of the rows carry a size: once, few, many, or a class if the clone is expanded.

v_call	d_call	j_call	clone_size	cdr3_aa	cdr3_nt
TRBV2	.	TRBJ1-4	.	CATKQRPINEKLFF	TGTGCCACGAAACAGAGACCCATCAATGAAAAACTGTTTTTT
TRBV18	TRBD1	TRBJ2-7	.	CASSPPYAGQGFEQYF	TGTGCCAGCTCACCACCATACGCGGGACAGGGCTTCGAGCAGTACTTC
TRBV30	.	TRBJ2-5	.	CAWSAVRQETQYF	TGTGCCTGGAGTGCGGTGCGACAAGAGACCCAGTACTTC
TRBV15	TRBD2	TRBJ2-3	.	CATSGTGTSGSTLDTQYF	TGTGCCACCAGCGGGACAGGGACTAGCGGTTCAACCCTAGATACGCAGTATTTT
TRBV4-1	.	TRBJ2-1	.	CASSQGPTEYNEQFF	TGCGCCAGCAGCCAAGGTCCCACAGAATACAATGAGCAGTTCTTC
TRBV5-6	TRBD2	TRBJ2-7	.	CASSPPGGLASGEDEQYF	TGTGCCAGCAGCCCCCCGGGGGGGCTGGCTAGCGGGGAAGACGAGCAGTACTTC
TRBV6-5	.	TRBJ1-2	.	CASSYSSGGGGYTF	TGTGCCAGCAGTTACTCGTCCGGGGGAGGTGGCTACACCTTC
TRBV6-1	TRBD1	TRBJ2-7	.	CASSGTGIGYEQYF	TGTGCCAGCAGTGGGACAGGGATCGGCTACGAGCAGTACTTC
TRBV28	TRBD1	TRBJ1-5	.	CASSFSYRGNQPQHF	TGTGCCAGCAGTTTTTCCTACAGGGGAAATCAGCCCCAGCATTTT
TRBV11-3	TRBD2	TRBJ2-7	once	CASSREGGSYEQYF	TGTGCCAGCAGTCGGGAGGGGGGCTCCTACGAGCAGTACTTC
TRBV4-1	TRBD2	TRBJ2-7	.	CASSQEGGSSAAYEQYF	TGCGCCAGCAGCCAAGAGGGGGGGTCTAGCGCCGCCTACGAGCAGTACTTC
TRBV7-9	TRBD1	TRBJ1-1	.	CASSVTGERTEAFF	TGTGCCAGCAGCGTAACAGGGGAGCGGACTGAAGCTTTCTTT
TRBV19	.	TRBJ2-6	.	CASSIQGTGANVLTF	TGTGCCAGTAGTATCCAGGGAACCGGGGCCAACGTCCTGACTTTC
TRBV25-1	.	TRBJ1-1	.	CASSKGSGNTEAFF	TGTGCCAGCAGTAAGGGAAGCGGGAACACTGAAGCTTTCTTT
TRBV4-3	.	TRBJ2-7	.	CASSAWRSSEQYF	TGCGCCAGCAGCGCCTGGCGGAGTTCCGAGCAGTACTTC
TRBV29-1	.	TRBJ1-1	.	CSVEVGRQVKTEAFF	TGCAGCGTTGAAGTCGGTCGGCAGGTTAAGACTGAAGCTTTCTTT
TRBV6-5	.	TRBJ1-1	.	CASSYAGPTEAFF	TGTGCCAGCAGTTACGCGGGTCCCACTGAAGCTTTCTTT
TRBV18	TRBD2	TRBJ2-1	.	CASPRENEQFF	TGTGCCAGCCCGCGGGAGAACGAGCAGTTCTTC
TRBV28	.	TRBJ1-3	.	CASTTGIGLNTIYF	TGTGCCAGCACAACAGGGATTGGCCTAAACACCATATATTTT
TRBV5-4	TRBD1	TRBJ1-1	.	CASRSLGTAWGEAFF	TGTGCCAGCAGGAGTCTTGGGACAGCCTGGGGTGAAGCTTTCTTT
TRBV19	.	TRBJ2-2	.	CATPQGRNTGELFF	TGTGCCACCCCCCAAGGGAGGAACACCGGGGAGCTGTTTTTT
TRBV28	.	TRBJ1-5	.	CASSLGIGHQPQHF	TGTGCCAGCAGTTTAGGGATCGGCCATCAGCCCCAGCATTTT
TRBV18	TRBD1	TRBJ1-2	.	CASSPDRGREGTF	TGTGCCAGCTCACCCGACAGGGGAAGGGAAGGCACCTTC
TRBV28	.	TRBJ1-3	.	CASSFSHRPSGGNTIYF	TGTGCCAGCAGTTTCTCTCACAGGCCCTCGGGAGGAAACACCATATATTTT
TRBV9	TRBD1	TRBJ2-7	.	CASSFSGQGVSDEQYF	TGTGCCAGCAGCTTCTCCGGACAGGGGGTTTCGGACGAGCAGTACTTC
TRBV10-3	TRBD1	TRBJ2-2	.	CAISRTGTNTGELFF	TGTGCCATCAGTAGGACAGGGACGAACACCGGGGAGCTGTTTTTT
TRBV11-3	.	TRBJ2-2	.	CASSSRENTGELFF	TGTGCCAGCAGCTCCCGGGAAAACACCGGGGAGCTGTTTTTT
TRBV30	TRBD1	TRBJ2-1	.	CAWSLLPGQGTFF	TGTGCCTGGAGTCTTCTGCCGGGACAGGGGACGTTCTTC
TRBV4-2	TRBD2	TRBJ2-5	.	CASSHAFGSGEKETQYF	TGTGCCAGCAGCCATGCCTTCGGGAGCGGGGAGAAAGAGACCCAGTACTTC
TRBV6-1	.	TRBJ1-1	once	CASSLTVNTEAFF	TGTGCCAGCAGCCTGACAGTCAACACTGAAGCTTTCTTT
TRBV4-1	TRBD1	TRBJ1-3	.	CASSPGTGSGLPGNTIYF	TGCGCCAGCAGCCCCGGGACAGGGTCGGGTCTTCCCGGAAACACCATATATTTT
TRBV9	.	TRBJ2-3	.	CASDAGDTQYF	TGTGCCAGCGATGCGGGAGATACGCAGTATTTT
TRBV2	.	TRBJ2-7	.	CASREQGYEQYF	TGTGCCAGCAGGGAACAGGGATACGAGCAGTACTTC
TRBV11-2	TRBD2	TRBJ2-1	.	CASSLGGLAGVGEQFF	TGTGCCAGCAGCTTAGGGGGACTAGCGGGAGTCGGTGAGCAGTTCTTC
TRBV2	TRBD2	TRBJ2-1	.	CASNLLLAGGINEQFF	TGTGCCAGCAACCTCCTTCTAGCGGGAGGGATCAATGAGCAGTTCTTC
TRBV19	.	TRBJ1-5	.	CASIERVGNQPQHF	TGTGCCAGTATAGAGAGGGTTGGCAATCAGCCCCAGCATTTT
TRBV2	.	TRBJ1-5	once	CASSEDGSGNQPQHF	TGTGCCAGCAGTGAAGATGGTAGTGGCAATCAGCCCCAGCATTTT
TRBV5-1	.	TRBJ2-7	many	CASSLPGVSSYEQYF	TGCGCCAGCAGCTTACCAGGGGTCAGCTCCTACGAGCAGTACTTC
TRBV7-9	TRBD1	TRBJ1-4	.	CASSSRDRDNEKLFF	TGTGCCAGCAGCTCCAGGGACAGGGACAATGAAAAACTGTTTTTT
TRBV7-3	.	TRBJ2-3	.	CASSLGTGTDTQYF	TGTGCCAGCAGCCTGGGTACAGGCACAGATACGCAGTATTTT
TRBV6-1	.	TRBJ1-4	once	CASSRSGPNEKLFF	TGTGCCAGCAGTCGGTCAGGCCCTAATGAAAAACTGTTTTTT
TRBV28	.	TRBJ2-7	.	CASKQGFHEQYF	TGTGCCAGCAAGCAGGGGTTCCACGAGCAGTACTTC
TRBV6-5	TRBD1	TRBJ1-2	once	CASSKDRGRDGYTF	TGTGCCAGCAGTAAGGACAGGGGCCGGGATGGCTACACCTTC
TRBV6-5	.	TRBJ2-2	.	CASSRTLLNTGELFF	TGTGCCAGCAGCAGGACGCTTCTTAACACCGGGGAGCTGTTTTTT
TRBV30	.	TRBJ1-5	once	CACRGPGNQPQHF	TGTGCCTGCAGGGGCCCAGGCAATCAGCCCCAGCATTTT
TRBV7-9	TRBD2	TRBJ2-1	.	CASSEAGAHEQFF	TGTGCCAGCAGCGAAGCGGGAGCCCATGAGCAGTTCTTC
TRBV5-4	.	TRBJ2-3	.	CASSLAKGDTQYF	TGTGCCAGCAGCTTGGCCAAGGGGGATACGCAGTATTTT
TRBV5-1	TRBD2	TRBJ2-5	.	CASSTGARGGQETQYF	TGCGCCAGCAGCACTGGGGCCCGGGGGGGCCAAGAGACCCAGTACTTC